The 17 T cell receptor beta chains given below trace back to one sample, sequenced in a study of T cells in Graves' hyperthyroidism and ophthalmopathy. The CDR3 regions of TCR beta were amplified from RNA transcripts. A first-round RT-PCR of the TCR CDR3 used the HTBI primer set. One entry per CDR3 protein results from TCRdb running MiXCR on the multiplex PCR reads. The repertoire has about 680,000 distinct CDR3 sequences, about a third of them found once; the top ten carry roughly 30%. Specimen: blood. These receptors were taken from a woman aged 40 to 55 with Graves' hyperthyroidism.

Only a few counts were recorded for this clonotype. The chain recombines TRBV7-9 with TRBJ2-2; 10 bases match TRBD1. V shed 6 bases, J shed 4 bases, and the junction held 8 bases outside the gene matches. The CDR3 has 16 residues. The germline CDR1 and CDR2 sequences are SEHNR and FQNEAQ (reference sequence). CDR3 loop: CASRTTGTGVTGELFF. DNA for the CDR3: TGTGCCAGCAGAACAACCGGGACAGGGGTCACCGGGGAGCTGTTTTTT.

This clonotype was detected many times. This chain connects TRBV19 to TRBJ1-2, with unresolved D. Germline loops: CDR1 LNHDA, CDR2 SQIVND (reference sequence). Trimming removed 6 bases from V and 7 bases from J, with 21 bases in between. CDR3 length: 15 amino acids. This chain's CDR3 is CASSLTPTTGSGYTF. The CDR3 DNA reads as TGTGCCAGTAGCCTCACCCCCACAACGGGAAGTGGCTACACCTTC. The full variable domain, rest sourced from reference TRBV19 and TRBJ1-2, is DGGITQSPKYLFRKEGQNVTLSCEQNLNHDAMYWYRQDPGQGLRLIYYSQIVNDFQKGDIAEGYSVSREKKESFPLTVTSAQKNPTAFYLCASSLTPTTGSGYTFGSGTRLTVV.

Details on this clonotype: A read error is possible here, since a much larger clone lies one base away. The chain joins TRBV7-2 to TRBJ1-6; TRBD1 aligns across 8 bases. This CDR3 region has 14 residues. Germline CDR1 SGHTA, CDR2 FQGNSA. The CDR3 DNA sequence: TGTGCCAGCAGCGCCGGGACAGGAAATTCACACCTCCACTTT. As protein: CASSAGTGNSHLHF. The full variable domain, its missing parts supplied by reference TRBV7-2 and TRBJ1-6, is GAGVSQSPSNKVTEKGKDVELRCDPISGHTALYWYRQSLGQGLEFLIYFQGNSAPDKSGLPSDRFSAERTGGSVSTLTIQRTQQEDSAVYLCASSAGTGNSHLHFGNGTRLTVT.

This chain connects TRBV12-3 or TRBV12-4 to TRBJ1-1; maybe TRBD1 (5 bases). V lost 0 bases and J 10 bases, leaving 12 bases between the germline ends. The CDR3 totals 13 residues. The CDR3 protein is CASSLAQGRRAFF. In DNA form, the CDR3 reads TGTGCCAGCAGTTTAGCGCAGGGCAGGCGAGCTTTCTTT.

The CDR3: CASSRPDLEGYTF. The DNA for the CDR3 is TGCGCCAGCAGCCGGCCAGATTTGGAAGGCTACACCTTC. This chain links TRBV5-1 with TRBJ1-2; no definite D call. In germline, CDR1 is SGHRS, CDR2 YFSETQ. CDR3 length: 13 amino acids. V was clipped by 4 bases and J by 8 bases, with 15 bases between them.

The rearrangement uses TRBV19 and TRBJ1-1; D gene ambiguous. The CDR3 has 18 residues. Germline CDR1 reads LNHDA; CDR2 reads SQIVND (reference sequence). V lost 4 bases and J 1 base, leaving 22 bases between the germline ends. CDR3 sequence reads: CASSTRRGLGWGNTEAFF. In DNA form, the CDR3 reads TGTGCCAGTAGTACCCGGCGGGGTTTGGGGTGGGGGAACACTGAAGCTTTCTTT.

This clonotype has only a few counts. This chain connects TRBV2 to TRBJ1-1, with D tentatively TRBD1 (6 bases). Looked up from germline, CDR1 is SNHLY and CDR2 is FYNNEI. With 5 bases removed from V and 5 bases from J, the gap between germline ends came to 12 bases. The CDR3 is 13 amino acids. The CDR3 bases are TGTGCCAGCAGTACGGACAGTGGGACTGAAGCTTTCTTT. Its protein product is CASSTDSGTEAFF.

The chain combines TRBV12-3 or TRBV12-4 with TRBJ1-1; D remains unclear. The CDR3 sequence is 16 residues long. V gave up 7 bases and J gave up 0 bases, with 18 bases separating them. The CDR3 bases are TGTGCCAGCAATGTGGCCCGGGTGGGTCTGAACACTGAAGCTTTCTTT. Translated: CASNVARVGLNTEAFF.

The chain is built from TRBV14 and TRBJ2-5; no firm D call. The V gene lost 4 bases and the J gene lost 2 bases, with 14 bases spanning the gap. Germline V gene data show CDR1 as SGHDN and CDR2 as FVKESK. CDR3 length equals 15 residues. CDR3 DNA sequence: TGTGCCAGCAGCCGATGGGCAGTCTTTCAAGAGACCCAGTACTTC. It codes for CASSRWAVFQETQYF.

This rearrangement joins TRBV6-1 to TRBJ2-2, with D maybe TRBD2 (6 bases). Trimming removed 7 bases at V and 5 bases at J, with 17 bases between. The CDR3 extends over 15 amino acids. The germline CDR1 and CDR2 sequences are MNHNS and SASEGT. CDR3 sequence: CASTPRRAGTGELFF. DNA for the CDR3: TGTGCCAGCACCCCGCGGAGGGCGGGTACCGGGGAGCTGTTTTTT.

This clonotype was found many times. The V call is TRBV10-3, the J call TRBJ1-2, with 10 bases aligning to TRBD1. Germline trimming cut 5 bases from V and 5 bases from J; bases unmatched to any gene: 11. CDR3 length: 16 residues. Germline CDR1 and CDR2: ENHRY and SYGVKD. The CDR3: CAISSSGQGRNYGYTF. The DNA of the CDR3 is TGTGCCATCAGTTCCTCGGGACAGGGGAGGAATTATGGCTACACCTTC.

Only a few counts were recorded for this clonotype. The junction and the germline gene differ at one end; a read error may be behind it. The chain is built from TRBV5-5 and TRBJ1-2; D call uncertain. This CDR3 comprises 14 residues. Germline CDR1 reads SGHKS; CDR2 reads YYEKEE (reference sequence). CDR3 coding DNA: TGCGCCAGCAGCCAAGATCTTGTCTCGGATGGCTACACCTTC. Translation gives CASSQDLVSDGYTF.

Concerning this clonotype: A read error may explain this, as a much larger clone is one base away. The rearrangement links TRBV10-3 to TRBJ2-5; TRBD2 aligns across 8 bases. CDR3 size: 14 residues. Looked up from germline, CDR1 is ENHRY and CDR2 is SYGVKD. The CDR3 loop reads CAISQRRGEEIQYF. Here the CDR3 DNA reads TGTGCCATCTCCCAGCGGCGGGGGGAAGAGATCCAGTACTTC.

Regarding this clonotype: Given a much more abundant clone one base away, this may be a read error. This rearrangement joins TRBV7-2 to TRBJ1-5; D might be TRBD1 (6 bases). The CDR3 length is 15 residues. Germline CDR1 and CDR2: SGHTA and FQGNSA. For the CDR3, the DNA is TGTGCTAGCAGCTTAGCAGGGGATGGCAATCAGCCCCGGCATTTT. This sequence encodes CASSLAGDGNQPRHF.

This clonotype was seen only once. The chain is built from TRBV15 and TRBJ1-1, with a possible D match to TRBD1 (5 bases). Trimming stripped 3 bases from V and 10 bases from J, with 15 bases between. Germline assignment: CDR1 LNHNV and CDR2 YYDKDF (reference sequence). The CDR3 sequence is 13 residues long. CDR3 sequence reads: CATSSKGRIGAFF. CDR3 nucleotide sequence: TGTGCCACCAGCAGTAAGGGACGGATCGGAGCTTTCTTT.

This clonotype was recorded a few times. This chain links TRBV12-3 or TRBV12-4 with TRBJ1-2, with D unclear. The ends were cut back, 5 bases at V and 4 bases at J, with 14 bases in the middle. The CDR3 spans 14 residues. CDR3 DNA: TGTGCCAGCAGTCCTATTAGGGAGGGCTATGGCTACACCTTC. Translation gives CASSPIREGYGYTF.

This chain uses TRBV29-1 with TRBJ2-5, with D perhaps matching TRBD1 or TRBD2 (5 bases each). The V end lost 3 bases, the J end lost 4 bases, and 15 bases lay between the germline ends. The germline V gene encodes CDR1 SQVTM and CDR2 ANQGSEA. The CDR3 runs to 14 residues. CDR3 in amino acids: CSVERGWGRETQYF. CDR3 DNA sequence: TGCAGCGTTGAGAGGGGCTGGGGAAGAGAGACCCAGTACTTC. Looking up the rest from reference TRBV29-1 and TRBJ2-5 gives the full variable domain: SAVISQKPSRDICQRGTSLTIQCQVDSQVTMMFWYRQQPGQSLTLIATANQGSEATYESGFVIDKFPISRPNLTFSTLTVSNMSPEDSSIYLCSVERGWGRETQYFGPGTRLLVL.